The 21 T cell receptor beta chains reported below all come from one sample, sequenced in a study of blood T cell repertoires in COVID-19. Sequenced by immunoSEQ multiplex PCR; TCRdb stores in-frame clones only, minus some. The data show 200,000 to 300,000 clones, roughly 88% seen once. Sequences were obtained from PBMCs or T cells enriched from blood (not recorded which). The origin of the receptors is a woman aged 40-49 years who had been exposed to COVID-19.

CDR3 loop: CASSSDSLNEQFF. The CDR3 coding sequence is TGTGCCAGCAGCTCAGACTCTCTCAATGAGCAGTTCTTC. The rearrangement uses TRBV11-3 and TRBJ2-1; no firm D call. Germline CDR1 is SGHNT and CDR2 is YENEEA. Trimming pared 4 bases from V and 6 bases from J, leaving 10 bases between. This CDR3 is 13 amino acids long. The full variable domain, completed using reference TRBV11-3 and TRBJ2-1, is EAGVVQSPRYKIIEKKQPVAFWCNPISGHNTLYWYLQNLGQGPELLIRYENEEAVDDSQLPKDRFSAERLKGVDSTLKIQPAELGDSAVYLCASSSDSLNEQFFGPGTRLTVL.

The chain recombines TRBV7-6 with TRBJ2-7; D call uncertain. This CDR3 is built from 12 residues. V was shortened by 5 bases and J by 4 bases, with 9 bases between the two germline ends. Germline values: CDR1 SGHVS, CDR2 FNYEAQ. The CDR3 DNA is TGTGCCAGCAGCCGAGGCTGGTACGAGCAGTACGTC. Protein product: CASSRGWYEQYV.

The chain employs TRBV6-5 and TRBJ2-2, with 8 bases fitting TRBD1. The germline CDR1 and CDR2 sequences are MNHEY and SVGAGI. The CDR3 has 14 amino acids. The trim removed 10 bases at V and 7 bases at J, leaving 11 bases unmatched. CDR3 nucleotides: TGTGCCACCCTAGGGACAGGACGGAACGGGGAGCTGTTTTTT. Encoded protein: CATLGTGRNGELFF.

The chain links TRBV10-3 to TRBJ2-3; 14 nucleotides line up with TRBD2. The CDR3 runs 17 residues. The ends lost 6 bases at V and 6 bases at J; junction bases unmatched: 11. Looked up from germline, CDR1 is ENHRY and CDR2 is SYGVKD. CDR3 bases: TGTGCCATCAGCTCCGGGACTAGCGGGAGTATTGGCGATACGCAGTATTTT. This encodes CAISSGTSGSIGDTQYF.

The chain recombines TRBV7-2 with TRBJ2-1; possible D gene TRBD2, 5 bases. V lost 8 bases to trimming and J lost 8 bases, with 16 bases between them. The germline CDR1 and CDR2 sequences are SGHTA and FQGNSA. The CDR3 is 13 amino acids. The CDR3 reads CASGKAISDEQFF. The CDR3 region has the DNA TGTGCCAGCGGGAAGGCCATTAGCGATGAGCAGTTCTTC.

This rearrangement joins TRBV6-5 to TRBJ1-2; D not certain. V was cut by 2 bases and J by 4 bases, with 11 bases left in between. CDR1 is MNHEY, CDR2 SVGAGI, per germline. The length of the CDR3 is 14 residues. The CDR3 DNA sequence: TGTGCCAGCAGTTACATGGGCGGGATCTATGGCTACACCTTC. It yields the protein CASSYMGGIYGYTF.

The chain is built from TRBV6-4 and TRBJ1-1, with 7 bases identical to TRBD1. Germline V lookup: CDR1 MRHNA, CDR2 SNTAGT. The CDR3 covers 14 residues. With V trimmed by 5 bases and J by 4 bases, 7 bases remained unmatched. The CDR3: CASSPDRAGTEAFF. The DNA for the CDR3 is TGTGCCAGCAGTCCTGACAGGGCGGGCACTGAAGCTTTCTTT.

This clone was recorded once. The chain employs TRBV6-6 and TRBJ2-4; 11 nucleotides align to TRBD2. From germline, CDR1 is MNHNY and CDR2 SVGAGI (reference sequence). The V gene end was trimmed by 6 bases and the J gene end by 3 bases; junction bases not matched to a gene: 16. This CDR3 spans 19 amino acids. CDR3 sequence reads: CASSRHDISGGAVKNIQYF. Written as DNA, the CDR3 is TGTGCCAGCAGCCGACACGACATTAGCGGGGGGGCCGTCAAAAACATTCAGTACTTC.

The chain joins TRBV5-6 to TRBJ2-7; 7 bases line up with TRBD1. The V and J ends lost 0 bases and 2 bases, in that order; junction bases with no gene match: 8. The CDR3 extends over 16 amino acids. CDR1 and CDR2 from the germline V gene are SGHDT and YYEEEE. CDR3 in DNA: TGTGCCAGCAGCTTGGTAGTTAAGGGACAGACCTACGAGCAGTACGTC. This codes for CASSLVVKGQTYEQYV.

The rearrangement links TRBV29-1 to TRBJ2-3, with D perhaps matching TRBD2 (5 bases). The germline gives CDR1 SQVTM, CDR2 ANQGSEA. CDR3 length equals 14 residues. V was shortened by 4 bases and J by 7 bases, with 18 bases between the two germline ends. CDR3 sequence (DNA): TGCAGCGTTGTTAAGGGCCGGGATTGGAATACGCAGTATTTT. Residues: CSVVKGRDWNTQYF.

The chain's CDR3 is CASSGTSLNEKLFF. DNA for the CDR3: TGTGCCAGCAGCGGGACATCCTTAAATGAAAAACTGTTTTTT. This chain connects TRBV6-5 to TRBJ1-4; tentatively, D is TRBD1 (6 bases). Germline CDR1 and CDR2: MNHEY and SVGAGI. The CDR3 runs to 14 residues. Trimming stripped 6 bases from V and 5 bases from J, with 13 bases between.

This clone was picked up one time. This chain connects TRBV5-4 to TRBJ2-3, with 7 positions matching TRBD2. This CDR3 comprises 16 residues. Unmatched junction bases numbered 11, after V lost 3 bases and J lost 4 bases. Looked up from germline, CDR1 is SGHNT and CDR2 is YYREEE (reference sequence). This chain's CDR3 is CASSSPGGPFSDTQYF. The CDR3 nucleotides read TGTGCCAGCAGCTCGCCGGGGGGTCCTTTCTCAGATACGCAGTATTTT. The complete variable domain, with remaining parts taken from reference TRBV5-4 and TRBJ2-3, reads ETGVTQSPTHLIKTRGQQVTLRCSSQSGHNTVSWYQQALGQGPQFIFQYYREEENGRGNFPPRFSGLQFPNYSSELNVNALELDDSALYLCASSSPGGPFSDTQYFGPGTRLTVL.

CDR3 DNA sequence: TGTGCCAGCAGAGAGCGGGAGTTGGGCAATGAGCAGTTCTTC. Protein sequence: CASRERELGNEQFF. The chain has TRBV7-9 and TRBJ2-1; 8 bases fit TRBD2. Trimming cost V 6 bases and J 6 bases; bases outside gene matches: 7. Germline V lookup: CDR1 SEHNR, CDR2 FQNEAQ (reference sequence). The CDR3 contains 14 residues.

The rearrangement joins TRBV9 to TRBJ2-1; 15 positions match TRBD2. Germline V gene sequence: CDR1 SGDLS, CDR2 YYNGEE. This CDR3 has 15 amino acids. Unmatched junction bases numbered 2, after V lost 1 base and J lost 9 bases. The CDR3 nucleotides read TGTGCCAGCAGCGTACAGGGACTAGCGGGAGGTGAGCAGTTCTTC. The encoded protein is CASSVQGLAGGEQFF.

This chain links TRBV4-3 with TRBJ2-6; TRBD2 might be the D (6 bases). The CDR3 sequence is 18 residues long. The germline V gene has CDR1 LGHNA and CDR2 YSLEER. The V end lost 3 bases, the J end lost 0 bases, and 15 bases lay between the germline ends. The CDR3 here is CASSQGLLVLSGANVLTF. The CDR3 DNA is TGCGCCAGCAGCCAGGGACTTTTGGTCCTCTCTGGGGCCAACGTCCTGACTTTC.

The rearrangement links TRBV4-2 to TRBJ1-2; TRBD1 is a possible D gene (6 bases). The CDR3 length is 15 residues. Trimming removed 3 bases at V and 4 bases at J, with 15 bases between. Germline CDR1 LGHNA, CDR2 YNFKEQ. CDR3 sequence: CASSQARTESYGYTF. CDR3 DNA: TGTGCCAGCAGCCAGGCCAGGACAGAAAGCTATGGCTACACCTTC.

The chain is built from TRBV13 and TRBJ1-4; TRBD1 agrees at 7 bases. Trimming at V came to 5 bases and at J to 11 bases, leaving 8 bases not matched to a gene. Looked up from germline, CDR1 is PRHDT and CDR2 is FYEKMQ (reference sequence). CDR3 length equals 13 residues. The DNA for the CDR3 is TGTGCCAGCAGCCGCGAGAAGGGGGCTAAACTGTTTTTT. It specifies CASSREKGAKLFF.

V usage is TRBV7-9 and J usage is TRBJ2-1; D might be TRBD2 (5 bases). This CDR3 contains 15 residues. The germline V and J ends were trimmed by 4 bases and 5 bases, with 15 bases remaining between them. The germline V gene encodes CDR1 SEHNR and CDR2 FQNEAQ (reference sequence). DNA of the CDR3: TGTGCCAGCAGCTACGAAGGTCGGCGGGACAATGAGCAGTTCTTC. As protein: CASSYEGRRDNEQFF.

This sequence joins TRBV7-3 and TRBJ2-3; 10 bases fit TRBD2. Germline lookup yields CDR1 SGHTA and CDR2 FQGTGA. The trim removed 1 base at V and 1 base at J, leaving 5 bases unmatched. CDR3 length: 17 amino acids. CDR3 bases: TGTGCCAGCAGCTTAAAGGGTCTAGCGGGGGGCACAGATACGCAGTATTTT. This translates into CASSLKGLAGGTDTQYF.

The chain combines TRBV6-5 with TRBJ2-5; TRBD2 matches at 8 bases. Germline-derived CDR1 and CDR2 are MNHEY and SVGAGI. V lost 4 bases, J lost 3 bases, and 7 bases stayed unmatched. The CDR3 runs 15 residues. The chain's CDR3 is CASSSPLAGKETQYF. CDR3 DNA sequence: TGTGCCAGCAGTTCCCCTTTAGCGGGAAAAGAGACCCAGTACTTC.

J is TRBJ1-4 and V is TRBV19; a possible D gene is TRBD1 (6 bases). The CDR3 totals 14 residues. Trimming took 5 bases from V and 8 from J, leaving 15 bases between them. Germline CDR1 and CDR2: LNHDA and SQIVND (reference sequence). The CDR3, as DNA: TGTGCCAGTAGTTTCGGACAGAAGGTCGAAAAACTGTTTTTT. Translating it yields CASSFGQKVEKLFF.